The 20 T cell receptor beta chains given below trace back to one sample, sequenced in a study of T cells expressing NK-cell markers. TCRdb processed the 5' RACE reads again and assigns one entry to each CDR3 protein, with no DNA. With about 450,000 distinct CDR3 sequences in the sample, the ten largest clones hold more than 7%. The material sequenced was blood T cells: a sorted CD56 or NKG2C T cell subset, CD4+ or CD8+ T cells, or bulk PBMC T cells (not recorded which). The receptor source for this set is a woman aged 18 to 75 in good health.

The rearrangement joins TRBV7-2 to TRBJ2-1; TCRdb lists TRBD2, though no DNA is available to test this call. The CDR3 contains 15 residues. From germline, CDR1 is SGHTA and CDR2 FQGNSA. CDR3 sequence: CASSSYRDGGNEQFF.

The V and J genes are TRBV5-1 and TRBJ2-1; no DNA is available, so the TRBD2 call from TCRdb remains unchecked. From germline, CDR1 is SGHRS and CDR2 YFSETQ. The CDR3 runs to 16 residues. CDR3: CASSLGLAGMGNEQFF.

V is TRBV24-1 and J is TRBJ2-1. The CDR3 is 13 residues long. Germline lookup yields CDR1 KGHDR and CDR2 SFDVKD. Here the CDR3 reads CATRGSSYNEQFF.

The rearrangement links TRBV6-1 to TRBJ2-1; the D call from TCRdb, TRBD1, cannot be confirmed without DNA. Germline CDR1 reads MNHNS; CDR2 reads SASEGT. The CDR3 is made up of 15 amino acids. CDR3 residues: CASRSDRGDYNEQFF.

The chain uses TRBV5-4 and TRBJ2-2; the D gene TCRdb calls, TRBD1, cannot be checked with no DNA. The length of the CDR3 is 16 residues. Germline CDR1 and CDR2: SGHNT and YYREEE (reference sequence). The CDR3 loop reads CASSPWRGRATGELFF.

The chain links TRBV12-3 or TRBV12-4 to TRBJ2-5. The CDR3 sequence is 12 residues long. The chain's CDR3 is CASSFWRETQYF.

The chain has TRBV5-8 and TRBJ2-5; as DNA is missing, the TRBD1 call by TCRdb cannot be tested. Germline V lookup: CDR1 SGHTS, CDR2 YDEGEE. CDR3 size: 13 residues. This CDR3 reads CASSRGHLETQYF.

This chain joins TRBV12-3 or TRBV12-4 and TRBJ2-5; the D call of TRBD2 rests on TCRdb alone, since no DNA is present to check it. The CDR3 totals 13 residues. The chain's CDR3 is CASSGTIPETQYF.

The J gene is TRBJ1-1, the V gene TRBV20-1; TCRdb's assignment of TRBD1 cannot be checked, as there is no DNA. The CDR3 is made up of 14 amino acids. Germline CDR1 reads DFQATT; CDR2 reads SNEGSKA (reference sequence). CDR3 sequence: CSALQTGRNTEAFF.

The chain is built from TRBV12-3 or TRBV12-4 and TRBJ2-5; TCRdb returns TRBD2, unconfirmable since there is no DNA. The CDR3 has 15 amino acids. The CDR3 reads CASSLRQGEGETQYF.

The chain is built from TRBV6-2 or TRBV6-3 and TRBJ2-1; TCRdb proposes TRBD1, but this gene call is untestable without DNA. This CDR3 has 17 residues. CDR1 is MNHEY, CDR2 SVGEGT, per germline. The CDR3 region is CASGDPSGTRNHNEQFF.

V and J are TRBV20-1 and TRBJ2-2. This CDR3 spans 12 amino acids. Per germline, CDR1 DFQATT and CDR2 SNEGSKA (reference sequence). The CDR3 region is CSLGWVTGELFF.

CDR3 amino acids: CASSGRGDSNQPQHF. The V gene is TRBV9, the J gene TRBJ1-5; TCRdb's D gene call, TRBD1, goes unchecked for lack of DNA. CDR1 and CDR2 from the germline V gene are SGDLS and YYNGEE. This CDR3 has 15 residues.

The J gene is TRBJ2-1, the V gene TRBV11-2; TCRdb names TRBD2, which stays unverified in the absence of DNA. Germline assignment: CDR1 SGHAT and CDR2 FQNNGV. This CDR3 has 16 residues. The CDR3 here is CASSLGGGGLLSEQFF.

This chain's CDR3 is CASRPGQGGAFF. The chain couples TRBV12-3 or TRBV12-4 to TRBJ1-1; there is no DNA to check the TCRdb D call of TRBD1. The CDR3 has 12 residues.

The chain employs TRBV20-1 and TRBJ2-1. The CDR3 loop spans 14 amino acids. From germline, CDR1 is DFQATT and CDR2 SNEGSKA (reference sequence). The CDR3 here is CSAREPDQYNEQFF.

V is TRBV7-3 and J is TRBJ2-2; as DNA is missing, the TRBD1 call by TCRdb cannot be tested. Germline values: CDR1 SGHTA, CDR2 FQGTGA. The CDR3 has 16 amino acids. Here the CDR3 reads CASSLTGGGVAGELFF. Full variable domain (outside the CDR3, taken from reference TRBV7-3 and TRBJ2-2): GAGVSQTPSNKVTEKGKYVELRCDPISGHTALYWYRQSLGQGPEFLIYFQGTGAADDSGLPNDRFFAVRPEGSVSTLKIQRTERGDSAVYLCASSLTGGGVAGELFFGEGSRLTVL.

The V gene is TRBV29-1, the J gene TRBJ1-2; TCRdb gives TRBD1 as the D gene, but with no DNA this cannot be confirmed. CDR3 length: 13 amino acids. The germline V gene encodes CDR1 SQVTM and CDR2 ANQGSEA. The CDR3 region is CSAAPGTGNGYTF.

The V call is TRBV5-1, the J call TRBJ2-3. Germline V CDR1 and CDR2: SGHRS, YFSETQ. CDR3 length: 13 amino acids. The CDR3 loop reads CASSFLLKDTQYF.

The rearrangement links TRBV7-2 to TRBJ2-2; the D gene TCRdb calls, TRBD2, cannot be checked with no DNA. Germline CDR1 is SGHTA and CDR2 is FQGNSA. CDR3 size: 14 residues. CDR3 sequence: CASSSLGGGGELFF.